These T cell receptor beta chains were read from a single sample in a study of blood T cell repertoires in COVID-19. Assay used: immunoSEQ multiplex PCR; TCRdb lists only in-frame clones, some missing. The repertoire holds over 300,000 clones, with about 83% as singletons. Specimen: peripheral blood. These receptors were collected from a woman aged 45-65 years with acute or convalescent COVID-19. Each CDR3 is given with its conserved first and last residue. A D gene is named only where the DNA matches it firmly. Clone size appears in some rows only: once, few, many, or a class for an expanded clone.

V	D	J	size	DNA	CDR3
TRBV29-1	.	TRBJ1-1	.	TGCAGCGTTGAACCCACTAACACTGAAGCTTTCTTT	CSVEPTNTEAFF
TRBV7-9	TRBD1	TRBJ2-7	.	TGTGCCAGCAGCGACCGGGACAGTCACTACGAGCAGTACTTC	CASSDRDSHYEQYF
TRBV7-3	.	TRBJ1-2	.	TGTGCCAGCAGCTTGGCAAACTTAGCTGGCTACACCTTC	CASSLANLAGYTF
TRBV27	.	TRBJ2-1	.	TGTGCCAGCAGTCGGGGGAGCTCCTACAATGAGCAGTTCTTC	CASSRGSSYNEQFF
TRBV7-9	.	TRBJ2-7	.	TGTGCCAGCAGCCCTAGCCTAGCGCGTGCCTACGAGCAGTACTTC	CASSPSLARAYEQYF
TRBV10-3	.	TRBJ2-7	.	TGTGCCATCAGTGGGGTTTTGGGGGCTGGGGTCGAGCAGTACTTC	CAISGVLGAGVEQYF
TRBV9	TRBD2	TRBJ2-5	.	TGCGCCAGCAGCGGGGGGGGACTAGCGGGAGGAGAGACCCAGTACTTC	CASSGGGLAGGETQYF
TRBV7-3	TRBD2	TRBJ2-1	.	TGTGCCAGCAGCTTAACCCCGGGACTAGCGGATTACAATGAGCAGTTCTTC	CASSLTPGLADYNEQFF
TRBV5-1	.	TRBJ1-4	.	TGCGCCAGCAGCCCCCACGGGGGGGGTCCTAATGAAAAACTGTTTTTT	CASSPHGGGPNEKLFF
TRBV10-3	TRBD1	TRBJ2-7	.	TGTGCCACCAGGGAGGGGACAGGGAGCTACGAGCAGTACTTC	CATREGTGSYEQYF
TRBV5-4	TRBD1	TRBJ1-5	.	TGTGCCAGCAGCCAACAGGGGGCCGAACAGCCCCAGCATTTT	CASSQQGAEQPQHF
TRBV3-1/TRBV3-2	.	TRBJ1-1	few	TGTGCCAGCAGCCAAGGACTACTGGCTACTGAAGCTTTCTTT	CASSQGLLATEAFF
TRBV27	.	TRBJ2-1	.	TGTGCCAGCAGGAGCCTTAATGAGCAGTTCTTC	CASRSLNEQFF
TRBV28	TRBD1	TRBJ2-4	.	TGTGCCAGCAGTTTTCATTATGGGACAGGGGGGAGGGAGGCCAAAAACATTCAGTACTTC	CASSFHYGTGGREAKNIQYF
TRBV9	.	TRBJ1-1	.	TGTGCCAGCAGCGTATTATCGCGGGGAGAAAACACTGAAGCTTTCTTT	CASSVLSRGENTEAFF
TRBV7-3	.	TRBJ1-1	.	TGTGCCAGCAGCCCAAACAGGATTAACACTGAAGCTTTCTTT	CASSPNRINTEAFF
TRBV2	TRBD1	TRBJ2-7	.	TGTGCCAGCAGTCCCAACAGGGGCGAGCAGTACTTC	CASSPNRGEQYF
TRBV29-1	.	TRBJ2-3	.	TGCAGCGCGAGGCGGAGAGCCACAGATACGCAGTATTTT	CSARRRATDTQYF
TRBV5-1	.	TRBJ2-2	.	TGCGCCAGCAGCCTTTTGCGGGGAACCGGGGAGCTGTTTTTT	CASSLLRGTGELFF
TRBV4-1	TRBD2	TRBJ2-1	few	TGCGCCAGCAGCCAGCATCGGACTAGCGGCAACAATGAGCAGTTCTTC	CASSQHRTSGNNEQFF
TRBV4-1	.	TRBJ2-1	.	TGCGCCAGCAGCCAGCAGGTGCACTACAATGAGCAGTTCTTC	CASSQQVHYNEQFF
TRBV9	.	TRBJ1-4	.	TGTGCCAGCAGCACCCCGGGACTCGGGGGTACTAATGAAAAACTGTTTTTT	CASSTPGLGGTNEKLFF
TRBV28	TRBD2	TRBJ2-1	.	TGTGCCAGCAGCCTATTGGGGACGCAGCGGGAGGGCCACAATGAGCAGTTCTTC	CASSLLGTQREGHNEQFF
TRBV4-1	.	TRBJ2-1	.	TGCGCCAGCAGCCAAGGACTTGGCGGCCGGTACAATGAGCAGTTCTTC	CASSQGLGGRYNEQFF
TRBV5-1	.	TRBJ1-1	.	TGCGCCAGCAGCCCCACAACAGGGCCCACTGAAGCTTTCTTT	CASSPTTGPTEAFF
TRBV4-1	TRBD2	TRBJ2-5	.	TGCGCCAGCAGCCAGTCGGGACTAGCGGGAGGGCGAGAGACCCAGTACTTC	CASSQSGLAGGRETQYF
TRBV5-1	.	TRBJ2-5	.	TGCGCCAGCAGCTTGGGCAGGTCGGGGGAGACCCAGTACTTC	CASSLGRSGETQYF
TRBV6-4	TRBD2	TRBJ2-7	.	TGTGCCAGCAGTACTAGCGGGAGATTATACTTC	CASSTSGRLYF
TRBV7-3	.	TRBJ2-3	.	TGTGCCAGCAGCCCCCGCGGGGATGGGGCAGATACGCAGTATTTT	CASSPRGDGADTQYF
TRBV4-1	TRBD1	TRBJ1-5	.	TGCGCCAGCAGCCAAGACGAGACAGGGATGGGTCAGCCCCAGCATTTT	CASSQDETGMGQPQHF
TRBV28	TRBD1	TRBJ1-5	.	TGTGCCAGCAGTTTTAATACAGGGGGGGGTTGGAGCAATCAGCCCCAGCATTTT	CASSFNTGGGWSNQPQHF
TRBV27	.	TRBJ2-5	.	TGTGCCAGCAGTTTATATTTCATGGTCGGGGAGACCCAGTACTTC	CASSLYFMVGETQYF
TRBV29-1	TRBD1	TRBJ2-5	few	TGCAGCGTTTACAGGGGAATAGAGACCCAGTACTTC	CSVYRGIETQYF
TRBV7-2	TRBD2	TRBJ2-7	.	TGTGCCAGCCAATTGGCGGGAGGGCCCTACGAGCAGTACTTC	CASQLAGGPYEQYF
TRBV19	TRBD2	TRBJ2-1	.	TGTGCCAGTAGTAGGGGACTAGCGGGGACCTACAATGAGCAGTTCTTC	CASSRGLAGTYNEQFF